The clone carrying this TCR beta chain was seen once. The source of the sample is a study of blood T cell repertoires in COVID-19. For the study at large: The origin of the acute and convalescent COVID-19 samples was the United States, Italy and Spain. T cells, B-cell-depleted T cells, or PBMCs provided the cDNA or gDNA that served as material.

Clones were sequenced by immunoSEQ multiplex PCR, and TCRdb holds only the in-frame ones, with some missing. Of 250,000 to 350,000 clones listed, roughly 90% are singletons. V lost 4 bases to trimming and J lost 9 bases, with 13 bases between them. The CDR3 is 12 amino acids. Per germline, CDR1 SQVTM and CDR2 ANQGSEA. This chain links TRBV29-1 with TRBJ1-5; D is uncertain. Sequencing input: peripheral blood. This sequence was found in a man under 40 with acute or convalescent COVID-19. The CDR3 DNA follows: TGCAGCGTTGGGGAGCGTACGGGGCCCCAGCATTTT. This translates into CSVGERTGPQHF.